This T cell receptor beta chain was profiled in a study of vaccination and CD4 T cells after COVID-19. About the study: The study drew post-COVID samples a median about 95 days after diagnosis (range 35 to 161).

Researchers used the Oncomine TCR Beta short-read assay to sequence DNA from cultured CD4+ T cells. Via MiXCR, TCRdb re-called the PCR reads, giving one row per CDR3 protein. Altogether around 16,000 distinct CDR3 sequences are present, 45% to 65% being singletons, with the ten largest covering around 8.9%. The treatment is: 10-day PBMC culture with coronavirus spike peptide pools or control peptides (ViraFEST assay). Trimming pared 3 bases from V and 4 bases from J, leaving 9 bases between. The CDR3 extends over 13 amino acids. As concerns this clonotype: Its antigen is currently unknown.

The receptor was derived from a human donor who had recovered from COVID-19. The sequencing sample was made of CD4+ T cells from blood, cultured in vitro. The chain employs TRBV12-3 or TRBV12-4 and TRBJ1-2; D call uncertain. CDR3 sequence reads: CASSLTLGYGYTF. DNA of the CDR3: TGTGCCAGCAGTTTGACACTAGGCTATGGCTACACCTTC.